This T cell receptor beta chain was sequenced in a study of blood T cell repertoires in COVID-19. Source study methods: Reference gene primer amplification in the assay estimated nucleated cell counts. Produced via immunoSEQ multiplex PCR; TCRdb's table is partial and in-frame only. D and trimming come from the DNA, and the V and J calls and clone size come from that table. This table has 150,000 to 200,000 clones, over 75% appearing once. Per germline, CDR1 SGDLS and CDR2 YYNGEE. The CDR3 is 15 amino acids. The V gene lost 1 base and the J gene lost 3 bases, with 12 bases spanning the gap. Living in under 30 US areas, the participants were between roughly 18 and 90 years of age.

Sequenced material: PBMCs or T cells enriched from blood (not recorded which). The source of this sequence is a human donor with acute COVID-19. The donor label of this sample is uncertain. V is TRBV9 and J is TRBJ2-3, with D hard to call. This CDR3 is CASSVSPLETDTQYF. CDR3 in DNA: TGTGCCAGCAGCGTATCACCCCTCGAGACAGATACGCAGTATTTT.